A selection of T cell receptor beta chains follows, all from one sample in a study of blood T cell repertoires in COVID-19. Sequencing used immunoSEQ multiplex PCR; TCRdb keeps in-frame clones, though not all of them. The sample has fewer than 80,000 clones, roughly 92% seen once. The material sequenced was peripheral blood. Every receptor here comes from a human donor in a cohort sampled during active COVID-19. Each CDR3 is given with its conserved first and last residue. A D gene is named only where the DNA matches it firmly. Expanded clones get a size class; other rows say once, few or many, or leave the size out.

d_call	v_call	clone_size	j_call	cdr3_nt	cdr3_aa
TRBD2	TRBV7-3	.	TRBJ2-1	TGTGCCAGCAGCCCCTGGGGGGGCTCCTACAATGAGCAGTTCTTC	CASSPWGGSYNEQFF
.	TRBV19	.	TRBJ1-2	TGTGCCAGTAGTATATTGGTACGAAGGGGCGGATATGCTGGCTACACCTTC	CASSILVRRGGYAGYTF
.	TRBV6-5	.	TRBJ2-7	TGTGCCAGCAGTTACGTCCCGGGGAGTAGCTACGAGCAGTACTTC	CASSYVPGSSYEQYF
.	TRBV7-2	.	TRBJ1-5	TGTGCCAGCAGCCAAGAACCCAGGGGCAATCAGCCCCAGCATTTT	CASSQEPRGNQPQHF
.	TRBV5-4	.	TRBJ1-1	TGTGCCAGCAGCTTTAACCCGGCGGGAATGAACACTGAAGCTTTCTTT	CASSFNPAGMNTEAFF
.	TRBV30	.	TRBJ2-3	TGTGCCTGGAGAGACAGCCCGCACCTTGATACGCAGTATTTT	CAWRDSPHLDTQYF
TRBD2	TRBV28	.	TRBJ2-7	TGTGCCAGCAGTTTAGGGGGGGGACCCTACGAGCAGTACTTC	CASSLGGGPYEQYF
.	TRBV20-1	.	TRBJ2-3	TGCAGTGCTAGTGCTAGCGGCACAGATACGCAGTATTTT	CSASASGTDTQYF
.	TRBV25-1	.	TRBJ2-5	TGTGCCAGCAGTGAACGTGAGGGTGGGGAGACCCAGTACTTC	CASSEREGGETQYF
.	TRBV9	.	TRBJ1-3	TGTGCCAGCAGCGTCACAGTGATACCCTCTGGAAACACCATATATTTT	CASSVTVIPSGNTIYF
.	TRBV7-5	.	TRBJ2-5	TGTGCCAGAAGCTCCTGGACAGGGGGCGCTCCCAAAGAGACCCAGTACTTC	CARSSWTGGAPKETQYF
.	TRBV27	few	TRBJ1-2	TGTGCCAGCGGGGAGGGACAAGGCTATGGCTACACCTTC	CASGEGQGYGYTF
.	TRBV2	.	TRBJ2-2	TGTGCCAACCGCCCGGGGTTGAACACCGGGGAGCTGTTTTTT	CANRPGLNTGELFF
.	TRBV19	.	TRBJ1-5	TGTGCCAGTAGTCAGTCGGGGGGCCGCCTGGGCAATCAGCCCCAGCATTTT	CASSQSGGRLGNQPQHF
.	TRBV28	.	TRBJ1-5	TGTGCCAGCAGTTTAGGGACAAGTGGGCCCCAGCATTTT	CASSLGTSGPQHF
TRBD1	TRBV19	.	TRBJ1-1	TGTGCCAGTAGTAGGGACAGGGGCACTGAAGCTTTCTTT	CASSRDRGTEAFF
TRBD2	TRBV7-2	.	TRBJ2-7	TGTGCCAGCAGCCCCCAGCGGGGGGTCGTTTCCGAGCAGTACTTC	CASSPQRGVVSEQYF
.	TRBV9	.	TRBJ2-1	TGTGCCAGCAGCGGGAGGGGAGATTTAGATGAGCAGTTCTTC	CASSGRGDLDEQFF
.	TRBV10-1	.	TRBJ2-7	TGCGCAGACCAGGACCCCGGGGTCAACATGAGCTCCTACGAGCAGTACTTC	CADQDPGVNMSSYEQYF
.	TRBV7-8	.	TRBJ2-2	TGTGCCAGCAGCTTAGTAGGGGAGCTGTTTTTT	CASSLVGELFF
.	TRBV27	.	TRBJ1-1	TGTGCCAGCAGTTTCAGTGTTACGAACACTGAAGCTTTCTTT	CASSFSVTNTEAFF
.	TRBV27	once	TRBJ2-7	TGTGCCAGCATACGTCAGATTGGTCCCTACGAGCAGTACTTC	CASIRQIGPYEQYF
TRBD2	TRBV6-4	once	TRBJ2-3	TGTGCCAGCAGCCCATGGACTAGCGGGAAGACAGATACGCAGTATTTT	CASSPWTSGKTDTQYF
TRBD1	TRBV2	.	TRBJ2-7	TGTGCCAGCAGAGTATACAGGGGAGCCTACGAGCAGTACTTC	CASRVYRGAYEQYF
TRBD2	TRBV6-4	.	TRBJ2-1	TGTGCCAGCAGTGACAGTTTTCGGGGGGGCTCGCAGAATGAGCAGTTCTTC	CASSDSFRGGSQNEQFF
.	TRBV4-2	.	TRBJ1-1	TGTGCCAGCAGCCAAGTAGGGGTGAACACTGAAGCTTTCTTT	CASSQVGVNTEAFF
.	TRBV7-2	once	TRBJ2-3	TGTGCCAGCAGCTTAGATTATACAGATACGCAGTATTTT	CASSLDYTDTQYF
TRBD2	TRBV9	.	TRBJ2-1	TGTGCCAGCAGCGCGTCCGGGACTAGCGTTTACAATGAGCAGTTCTTC	CASSASGTSVYNEQFF
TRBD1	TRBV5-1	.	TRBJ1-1	TGCGCCAGCCATCAACAGGGGATGAACACTGAAGCTTTCTTT	CASHQQGMNTEAFF
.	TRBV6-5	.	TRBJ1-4	TGTGCCAGCAGAAAACTGGGGGGAGGTGAAAAACTGTTTTTT	CASRKLGGGEKLFF
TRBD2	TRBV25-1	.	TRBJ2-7	TGTGCCAGCAGGGCACAAGCGGGGACCTACGAGCAGTACTTC	CASRAQAGTYEQYF
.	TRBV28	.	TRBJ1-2	TGTGCCAGCAGTTTAAGACAGCCTCCCGGAGGCTACACCTTC	CASSLRQPPGGYTF
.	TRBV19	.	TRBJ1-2	TGTGCCAGTAACCAGGGCTTGTATGGCTACACCTTC	CASNQGLYGYTF
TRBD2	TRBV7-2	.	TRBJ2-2	TGTGCCAGCAGGCTAGCGGGGGGTGGAACCGGGGAGCTGTTTTTT	CASRLAGGGTGELFF
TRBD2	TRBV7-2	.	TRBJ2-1	TGTGCCAGCAGCTTAGAGGCTAGCGGGGGGGCCATCTACCTCTTC	CASSLEASGGAIYLF
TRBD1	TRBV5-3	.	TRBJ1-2	TGTGCCAGAAGCTCGGACAGGACCAACTATGGCTACACCTTC	CARSSDRTNYGYTF
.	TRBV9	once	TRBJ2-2	TGTGCCAGCAGCGTTTCGGGGAACACCGGGGAGCTGTTTTTT	CASSVSGNTGELFF
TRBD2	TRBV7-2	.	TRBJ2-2	TGTGCCAGCAGCCCCGGCGGGGGGGGAACCGGGGAGCTGTTTTTT	CASSPGGGGTGELFF
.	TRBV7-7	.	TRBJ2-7	TGTGCTAGCAGCTTAGATGGGGGCGATATTAGATACGAGCAGTACTTC	CASSLDGGDIRYEQYF
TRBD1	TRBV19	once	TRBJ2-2	TGTGCCAGTCGATACAGGGGGCACGCCGGGGAGCTGTTTTTT	CASRYRGHAGELFF
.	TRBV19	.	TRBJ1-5	TGTGCCACGTCAGGATGGAGCAATCAGCCCCAGCATTTT	CATSGWSNQPQHF
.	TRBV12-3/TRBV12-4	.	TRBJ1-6	TGTGCCAGCAGTTTGGGAGGGGATTCACCCCTCCACTTT	CASSLGGDSPLHF
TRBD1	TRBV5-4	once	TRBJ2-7	TGTGCCAGCAGCTCTCCACGACAGGGCCGCGAGCAGTACTTC	CASSSPRQGREQYF
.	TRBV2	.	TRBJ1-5	TGTGCCAGCAGTGATTCAGGGTCTTATCAGCCCCAGCATTTT	CASSDSGSYQPQHF
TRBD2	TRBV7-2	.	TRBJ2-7	TGTGCCAGCAGCTTGGCTAGCGGAAGCTCCTACGAGCAGTACTTC	CASSLASGSSYEQYF
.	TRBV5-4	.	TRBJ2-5	TGTGCCAGCAGCTTGGAGGGGGAGACCCAGTACTTC	CASSLEGETQYF
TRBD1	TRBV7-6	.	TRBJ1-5	TGTGCCAGCAGCCCGGGACAGGGGTTGATCAATCAGCCCCAGCATTTT	CASSPGQGLINQPQHF
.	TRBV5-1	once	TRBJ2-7	TGCGCCAGCAGCCCCGGAGGGGGAGGGATCTACGAGCAGTACTTC	CASSPGGGGIYEQYF
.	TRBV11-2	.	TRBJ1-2	TGTGCCAGCAGCCCGCGGGGGTATGGCTACACCTTC	CASSPRGYGYTF
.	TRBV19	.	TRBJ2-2	TGTGCCAGTAGTATAGTTACTCACACCGGGGAGCTGTTTTTT	CASSIVTHTGELFF
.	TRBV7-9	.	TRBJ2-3	TGTGCCAGCAGCCCCGTACAGGCCTCAGACACAGATACGCAGTATTTT	CASSPVQASDTDTQYF
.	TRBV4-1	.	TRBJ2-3	TGCGCCAGCAGCCAAGAGTCGGAGGCTTTGGGGGATACGCAGTATTTT	CASSQESEALGDTQYF
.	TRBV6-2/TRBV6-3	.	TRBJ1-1	TGTGCCAGCAGCTCGCATACAGGGAACACTGAAGCTTTCTTT	CASSSHTGNTEAFF
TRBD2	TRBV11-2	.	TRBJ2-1	TGTGCCAGCATCCCCCCGGGGAGGGGCGGGAGACTAGAGCAGTTCTTC	CASIPPGRGGRLEQFF
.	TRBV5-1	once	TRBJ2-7	TGCGCCAGCAGCTTAACAGGGTTCTACGAGCAGTACTTC	CASSLTGFYEQYF